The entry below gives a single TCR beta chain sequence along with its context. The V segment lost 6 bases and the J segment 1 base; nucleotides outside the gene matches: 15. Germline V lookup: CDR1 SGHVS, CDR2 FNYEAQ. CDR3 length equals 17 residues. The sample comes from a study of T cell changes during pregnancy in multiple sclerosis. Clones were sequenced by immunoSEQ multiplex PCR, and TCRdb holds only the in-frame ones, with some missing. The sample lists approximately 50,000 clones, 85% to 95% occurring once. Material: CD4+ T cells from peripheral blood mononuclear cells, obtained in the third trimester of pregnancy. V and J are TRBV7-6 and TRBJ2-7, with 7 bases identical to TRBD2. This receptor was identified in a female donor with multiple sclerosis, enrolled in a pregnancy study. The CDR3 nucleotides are TGTGCCAGCAGTATCGCTGGTGGCGGGAGTGTGTCCTACGAGCAGTACTTC. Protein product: CASSIAGGGSVSYEQYF. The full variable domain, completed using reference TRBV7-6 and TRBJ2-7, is GAGVSQSPRYKVTKRGQDVALRCDPISGHVSLYWYRQALGQGPEFLTYFNYEAQQDKSGLPNDRFSAERPEGSISTLTIQRTEQRDSAMYRCASSIAGGGSVSYEQYFGPGTRLTVT.